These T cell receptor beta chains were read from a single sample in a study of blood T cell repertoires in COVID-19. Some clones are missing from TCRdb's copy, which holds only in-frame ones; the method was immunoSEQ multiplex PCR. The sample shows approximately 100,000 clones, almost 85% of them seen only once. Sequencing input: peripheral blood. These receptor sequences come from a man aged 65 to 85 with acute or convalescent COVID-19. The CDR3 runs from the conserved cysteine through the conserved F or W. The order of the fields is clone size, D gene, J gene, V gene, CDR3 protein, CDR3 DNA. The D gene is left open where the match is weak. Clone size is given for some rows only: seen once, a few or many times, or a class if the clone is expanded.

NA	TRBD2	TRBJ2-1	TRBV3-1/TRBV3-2	CASSQGLAGGGEQFF	TGTGCCAGCAGCCAGGGACTAGCGGGGGGAGGCGAGCAGTTCTTC
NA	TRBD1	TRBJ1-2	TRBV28	CASSLGRAGGGYTF	TGTGCCAGCAGCCTCGGTAGGGCAGGGGGCGGCTACACCTTC
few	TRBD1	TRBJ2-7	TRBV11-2	CASSFTGTGTNEQYF	TGTGCCAGCAGCTTCACCGGGACAGGGACGAACGAGCAGTACTTC
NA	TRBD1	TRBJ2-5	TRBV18	CASSPLDRVETQYF	TGTGCCAGCTCACCTCTGGACAGGGTTGAGACCCAGTACTTC
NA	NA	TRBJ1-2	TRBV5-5	CASRGAGLLYGYTF	TGTGCCAGCAGAGGAGCGGGACTCCTCTATGGCTACACCTTC
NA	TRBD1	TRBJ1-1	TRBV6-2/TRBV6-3	CASSYYFQGANPEAFF	TGTGCCAGCAGTTACTACTTCCAGGGGGCGAATCCTGAAGCTTTCTTT
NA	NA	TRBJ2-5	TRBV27	CASSLNGRGQETQYF	TGTGCCAGCAGTTTAAATGGCAGGGGCCAAGAGACCCAGTACTTC
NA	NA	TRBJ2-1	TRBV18	CASSPPVGAFWFF	TGTGCCAGCTCACCTCCAGTGGGCGCATTCTGGTTCTTC
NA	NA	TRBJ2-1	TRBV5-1	CASSADWGSYNEQFF	TGCGCCAGCAGCGCGGACTGGGGTTCCTACAATGAGCAGTTCTTC
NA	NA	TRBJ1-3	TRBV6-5	CASSFGGSGNTIYF	TGTGCCAGCAGTTTCGGGGGCTCTGGAAACACCATATATTTT
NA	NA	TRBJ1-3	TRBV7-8	CASSFTGTGNTIYF	TGTGCCAGCAGCTTCACAGGGACTGGAAACACCATATATTTT
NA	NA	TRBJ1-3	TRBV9	CASSVDPPGRSGNTIYF	TGTGCCAGCAGCGTAGATCCTCCGGGTCGCTCTGGAAACACCATATATTTT
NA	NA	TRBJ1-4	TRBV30	CAWSVGGYEKLFF	TGTGCCTGGAGTGTCGGGGGATATGAAAAACTGTTTTTT
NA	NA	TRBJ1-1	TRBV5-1	CASSSWTSMNTEAFF	TGCGCCAGCAGCTCATGGACAAGCATGAACACTGAAGCTTTCTTT
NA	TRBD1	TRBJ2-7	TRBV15	CATSRLGTGSYEQYF	TGTGCCACCAGCAGACTGGGGACAGGGTCCTACGAGCAGTACTTC
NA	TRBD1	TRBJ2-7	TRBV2	CASSAPQWDRGGF	TGTGCCAGCAGCGCCCCCCAATGGGACAGGGGGGGCTTC
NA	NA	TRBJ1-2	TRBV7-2	CASSYQTYGYTF	TGTGCCAGCAGTTATCAGACATATGGCTACACCTTC
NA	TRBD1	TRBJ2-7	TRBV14	CASFMTGKTYEQYF	TGTGCCAGCTTTATGACAGGGAAGACCTACGAGCAGTACTTC
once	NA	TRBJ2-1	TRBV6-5	CASKLRIGSYNEQFF	TGTGCCAGCAAACTAAGGATCGGGTCCTACAATGAGCAGTTCTTC
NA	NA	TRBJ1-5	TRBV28	CASSSTGAWVPQHF	TGTGCCAGCAGTTCAACAGGCGCCTGGGTGCCCCAGCATTTT
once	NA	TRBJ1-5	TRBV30	CAWSPYGLAGPSQPQHF	TGTGCCTGGAGTCCCTACGGTCTCGCAGGGCCCAGTCAGCCCCAGCATTTT
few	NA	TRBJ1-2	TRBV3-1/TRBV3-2	CASSQSFYGYTF	TGTGCCAGCAGCCAAAGCTTCTATGGCTACACCTTC
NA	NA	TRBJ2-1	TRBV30	CAWRGRTGKYNEQFF	TGTGCCTGGAGGGGGAGGACAGGAAAATACAATGAGCAGTTCTTC
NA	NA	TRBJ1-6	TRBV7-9	CASRRGGEGNSPLHF	TGTGCCAGCAGACGGGGGGGCGAGGGAAATTCACCCCTCCACTTT
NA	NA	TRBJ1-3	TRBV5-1	CASSRQPNSGNTIYF	TGCGCCAGCAGCCGACAGCCGAACTCTGGAAACACCATATATTTT
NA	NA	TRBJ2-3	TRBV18	CASSPSGVTDTQYF	TGTGCCAGCTCACCTTCGGGGGTCACAGATACGCAGTATTTT
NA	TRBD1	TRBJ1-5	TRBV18	CASSLGTGNNQPQHF	TGTGCCAGCTCACTGGGGACAGGGAACAATCAGCCCCAGCATTTT
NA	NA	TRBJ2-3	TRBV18	CASSEGGTDTQYF	TGTGCCAGCTCTGAGGGTGGCACAGATACGCAGTATTTT
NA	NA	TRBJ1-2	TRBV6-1	CASSDIRGPNYGYTF	TGTGCCAGCAGTGATATCAGGGGCCCTAACTATGGCTACACCTTC
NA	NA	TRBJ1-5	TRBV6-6	CASSYSRGAGNQPQHF	TGTGCCAGCAGTTACTCCCGGGGTGCGGGCAATCAGCCCCAGCATTTT
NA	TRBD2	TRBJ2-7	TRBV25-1	CASTPAGVYEQYF	TGTGCCAGCACCCCAGCGGGAGTCTACGAGCAGTACTTC
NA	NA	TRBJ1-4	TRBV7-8	CASSLDLGRMDEKLFF	TGTGCCAGCAGCTTAGACCTGGGGCGGATGGATGAAAAACTGTTTTTT
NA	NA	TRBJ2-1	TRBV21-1	CASSIRTGNEQFF	TGTGCCAGCAGCATCCGGACAGGGAATGAGCAGTTCTTC
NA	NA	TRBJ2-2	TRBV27	CASSLSSHGPTVNTGELFF	TGTGCCAGCAGTTTATCCTCGCATGGGCCGACAGTGAACACCGGGGAGCTGTTTTTT
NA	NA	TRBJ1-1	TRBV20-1	CSAQKNTEAFF	TGCAGTGCCCAAAAGAACACTGAAGCTTTCTTT
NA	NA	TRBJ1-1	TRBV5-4	CASSLQENTEAFF	TGTGCCAGCAGTCTCCAGGAAAACACTGAAGCTTTCTTT
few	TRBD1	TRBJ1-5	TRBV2	CATSTGERQPQHF	TGTGCCACCTCGACAGGGGAGAGGCAGCCCCAGCATTTT
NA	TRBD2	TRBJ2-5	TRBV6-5	CASSQVSGGSETQYF	TGTGCCAGCAGCCAAGTTAGCGGGGGGTCGGAGACCCAGTACTTC
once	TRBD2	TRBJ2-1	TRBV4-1	CASSPAWASGSGNEQFF	TGCGCCAGCAGCCCTGCGTGGGCTAGCGGGAGCGGCAATGAGCAGTTCTTC
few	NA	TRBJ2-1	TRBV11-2	CASRFGGGYNEQFF	TGTGCCAGCAGATTCGGCGGCGGTTACAATGAGCAGTTCTTC
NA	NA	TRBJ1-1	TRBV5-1	CASSIPGVNTEAFF	TGCGCCAGCAGCATACCAGGGGTGAACACTGAAGCTTTCTTT
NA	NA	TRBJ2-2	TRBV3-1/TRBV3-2	CASSQGLGSLAGELFF	TGTGCCAGCAGCCAAGGTTTGGGGAGTCTGGCCGGGGAGCTGTTTTTT
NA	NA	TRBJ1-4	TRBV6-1	CASSEAFRGDEKLFF	TGTGCCAGCAGTGAAGCGTTCAGGGGAGATGAAAAACTGTTTTTT
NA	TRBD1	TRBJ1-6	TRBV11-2	CASRQQGALAPLHF	TGTGCCAGCCGCCAACAGGGGGCCCTGGCACCCCTCCACTTT
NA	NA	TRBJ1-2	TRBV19	CASSMGITGMGGYTF	TGTGCCAGTAGTATGGGAATAACAGGGATGGGCGGCTACACCTTC
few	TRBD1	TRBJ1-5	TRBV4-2	CASSPPPGQGNQPQHF	TGTGCCAGCAGCCCACCTCCGGGACAGGGCAATCAGCCCCAGCATTTT
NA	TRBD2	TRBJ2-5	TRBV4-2	CASSQEAPSGGGREPQYF	TGTGCCAGCAGCCAAGAAGCGCCTAGCGGGGGAGGGCGTGAGCCCCAGTACTTC
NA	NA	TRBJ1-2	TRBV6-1	CASSENRVGGYTF	TGTGCCAGCAGTGAAAACAGGGTGGGAGGCTACACCTTC
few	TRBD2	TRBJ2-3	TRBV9	CASSFGAGDGVWTQYF	TGTGCCAGCAGCTTCGGAGCGGGGGATGGTGTATGGACGCAGTATTTT
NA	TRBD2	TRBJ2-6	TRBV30	CAWSYSGLAGVAGANVLTF	TGTGCCTGGAGTTACTCGGGCCTAGCGGGAGTAGCTGGGGCCAACGTCCTGACTTTC
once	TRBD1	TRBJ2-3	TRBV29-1	CSADRESTDTQYF	TGCAGCGCAGACAGGGAGTCCACAGATACGCAGTATTTT
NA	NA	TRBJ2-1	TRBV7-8	CASRPNTGYEQFF	TGTGCCAGCAGACCAAATACAGGGTATGAGCAGTTCTTC
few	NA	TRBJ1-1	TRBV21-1	CASSTPGDTEAFF	TGTGCCAGCAGCACCCCGGGAGACACTGAAGCTTTCTTT
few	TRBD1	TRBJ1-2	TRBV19	CASSTPGPSGGGYTF	TGTGCCAGTAGTACCCCGGGACCCTCAGGGGGTGGCTACACCTTC
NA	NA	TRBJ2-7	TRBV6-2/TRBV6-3	CASSYGGARAYEQYF	TGTGCCAGCAGTTATGGGGGCGCCAGGGCCTACGAGCAGTACTTC
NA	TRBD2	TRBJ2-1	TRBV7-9	CASTFGGIYEQFF	TGTGCCAGCACCTTCGGGGGGATATACGAGCAGTTCTTC
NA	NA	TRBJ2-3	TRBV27	CASSQLRGTTDTQYF	TGTGCCAGCAGTCAGTTACGGGGGACCACAGATACGCAGTATTTT
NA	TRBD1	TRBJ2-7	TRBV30	CAWTKMYTGTGGTYEQYF	TGTGCCTGGACCAAAATGTACACCGGGACAGGGGGAACCTACGAGCAGTACTTC
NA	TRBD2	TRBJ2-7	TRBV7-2	CASSLASAGGIYEQYF	TGTGCCAGCAGCTTAGCTTCGGCGGGAGGGATCTACGAGCAGTACTTC